These T cell receptor beta chains were read from a single sample in a study of OX40 agonist ivuxolimab in advanced cancers. Assay: immunoSEQ multiplex PCR; the TCRdb copy retains only in-frame clones and omits some. The data show some 69,000 clones, 70% to 90% seen once. The sample here was CD4+ or CD8+ T cells sorted from blood, taken in a trial of the OX40 agonist ivuxolimab. The receptors derive from an adult with an advanced solid tumor such as melanoma, head and neck, liver or kidney cancer. The CDR3 runs from the conserved cysteine through the conserved F or W. D genes are given only for firm matches. Size tells how often a clone was seen (once, few, many) or the class of an expanded clone, and some rows leave it out.

D: TRBD2; V: TRBV19; size: -; J: TRBJ2-1; DNA: TGTGCCAGTCGGGGACTAGCGGGTTTCGAGCAGTTCTTC; CDR3: CASRGLAGFEQFF
D: -; V: TRBV30; size: -; J: TRBJ1-4; DNA: TGTGCCTGGACTCAGGGGCCCAATGAAAAACTGTTTTTT; CDR3: CAWTQGPNEKLFF
D: TRBD1; V: TRBV4-1; size: -; J: TRBJ2-2; DNA: TGCGCCAGCAGCCAAGGAGGACAGGGGGCTATGTTTGGCGGGGAGCTGTTTTTT; CDR3: CASSQGGQGAMFGGELFF
D: TRBD1; V: TRBV6-5; size: -; J: TRBJ1-6; DNA: TGTGCCAGCAGTTACAGGACAGGGAATTCACCCCTCCACTTT; CDR3: CASSYRTGNSPLHF
D: -; V: TRBV30; size: -; J: TRBJ2-3; DNA: TGTGCCTGGAGTCTGGGAGTTAAGCAGTATTTT; CDR3: CAWSLGVKQYF
D: TRBD1; V: TRBV5-6; size: -; J: TRBJ1-5; DNA: TGTGCCAGCAGCTTGGCTCAGGGGGGACAGCCCCAGCATTTT; CDR3: CASSLAQGGQPQHF
D: TRBD2; V: TRBV2; size: -; J: TRBJ2-7; DNA: TGTGCCAGCAGGTCGTTAGCGGGGCGCGGCGACGAGCAGTACTTC; CDR3: CASRSLAGRGDEQYF
D: TRBD2; V: TRBV5-4; size: once; J: TRBJ2-1; DNA: TGTGCCAGCAGCCTTCGTGGCGGGGGGTACAATGAGCAGTTCTTC; CDR3: CASSLRGGGYNEQFF
D: TRBD2; V: TRBV5-1; size: -; J: TRBJ2-2; DNA: TGCGCCAGCAGCCCACGAGCGGGAGTGGGCGGGGAGCTGTTTTTT; CDR3: CASSPRAGVGGELFF
D: -; V: TRBV10-3; size: -; J: TRBJ2-7; DNA: TGTGCCATCAGTGAGTCGCTCCTGGGGGAGCAGTACTTC; CDR3: CAISESLLGEQYF
D: -; V: TRBV19; size: once; J: TRBJ1-2; DNA: TGTGCCAGTAGCCAGAACAGGTTCAGGAACACCTTC; CDR3: CASSQNRFRNTF
D: TRBD2; V: TRBV7-9; size: -; J: TRBJ2-3; DNA: TGTGCCAGCAGCTTTTCGCTGCTAGCGGTCCCTGGGGGCACAGATACGCAGTATTTT; CDR3: CASSFSLLAVPGGTDTQYF
D: -; V: TRBV5-1; size: -; J: TRBJ2-5; DNA: TGCGCCAGCAGCTCGGGAGCGGAGACCCAGTACTTC; CDR3: CASSSGAETQYF
D: -; V: TRBV18; size: -; J: TRBJ2-2; DNA: TGTGCCAGCTCACCACCGAGTGTTACCGGGACCGGGGAGCTGTTTTTT; CDR3: CASSPPSVTGTGELFF
D: -; V: TRBV5-1; size: -; J: TRBJ1-2; DNA: TGCGCCAGCAGCTTGCGGGAAAGGGATGGCTACACCTTC; CDR3: CASSLRERDGYTF
D: TRBD1; V: TRBV11-3; size: -; J: TRBJ2-3; DNA: TGTGCCAGCAGCCCAGGACAGGCCCCTAGCACAGATACGCAGTATTTT; CDR3: CASSPGQAPSTDTQYF
D: TRBD1; V: TRBV25-1; size: -; J: TRBJ1-3; DNA: TGTGCCAGCAGTGAGGGACAGGGAAAGTCTGGAAACACCATATATTTT; CDR3: CASSEGQGKSGNTIYF
D: TRBD2; V: TRBV27; size: -; J: TRBJ2-7; DNA: TGTGCCAGCAGCCGGACTAGCGGGAAGTCCTACGAGCAGTACTTC; CDR3: CASSRTSGKSYEQYF
D: -; V: TRBV5-1; size: once; J: TRBJ2-7; DNA: TGCGCCAGCAGCCCGGAGTTGGGGCAGGGGACCTACGAGCAGTACTTC; CDR3: CASSPELGQGTYEQYF
D: -; V: TRBV5-1; size: -; J: TRBJ1-1; DNA: TGCGCCAGCAGCTACGGGGACCCGGGTTTTGAAGCTTTCTTT; CDR3: CASSYGDPGFEAFF
D: -; V: TRBV18; size: -; J: TRBJ2-7; DNA: TGTGCCAGCTCACCCGACCGAACCGAGCAGTACTTC; CDR3: CASSPDRTEQYF
D: -; V: TRBV5-1; size: -; J: TRBJ2-7; DNA: TGCGCCAGCAGCTTGAGCTCCTACGAGCAGTACTTC; CDR3: CASSLSSYEQYF
D: -; V: TRBV13; size: -; J: TRBJ2-1; DNA: TGTGCCAGCAGCTTATGGTACAATGGATACAATGAGCAGTTCTTC; CDR3: CASSLWYNGYNEQFF
D: -; V: TRBV9; size: -; J: TRBJ2-3; DNA: TGTGCCAGCAGCGACGAGGGACGGCCGGAGGATACGCAGTATTTT; CDR3: CASSDEGRPEDTQYF